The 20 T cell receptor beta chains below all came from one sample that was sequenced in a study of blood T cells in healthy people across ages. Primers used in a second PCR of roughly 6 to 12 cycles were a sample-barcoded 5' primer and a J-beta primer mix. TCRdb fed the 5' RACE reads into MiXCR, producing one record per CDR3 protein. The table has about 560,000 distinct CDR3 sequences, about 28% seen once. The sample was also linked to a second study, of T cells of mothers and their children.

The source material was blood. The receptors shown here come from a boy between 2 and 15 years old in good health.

In DNA, the CDR3 is TGTGCCATCAGTGAGAGGGCTAGCGCTGTTTCCTACAATGAGCAGTTCTTC. It yields the protein CAISERASAVSYNEQFF. The V gene is TRBV10-3, the J gene TRBJ2-1, with a weak D call TRBD2 (6 bases). CDR3 size: 17 residues. Germline CDR1 ENHRY, CDR2 SYGVKD. Trimming took off 2 bases at V and 1 base at J, with 15 bases between the two ends.

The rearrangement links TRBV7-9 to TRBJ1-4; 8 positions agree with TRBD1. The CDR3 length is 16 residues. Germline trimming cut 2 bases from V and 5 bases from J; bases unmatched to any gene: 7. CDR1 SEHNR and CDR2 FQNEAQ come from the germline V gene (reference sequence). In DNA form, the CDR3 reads TGTGCCAGCAGCTTATCAGGGGGCGTCTTGAATGAAAAACTGTTTTTT. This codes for CASSLSGGVLNEKLFF.

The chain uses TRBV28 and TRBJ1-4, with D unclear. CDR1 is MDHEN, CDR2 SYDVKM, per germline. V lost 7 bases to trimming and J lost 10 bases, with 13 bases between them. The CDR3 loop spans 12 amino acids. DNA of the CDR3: TGTGCCAGCACCCCCTACCTGGGAAAACTGTTTTTT. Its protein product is CASTPYLGKLFF.

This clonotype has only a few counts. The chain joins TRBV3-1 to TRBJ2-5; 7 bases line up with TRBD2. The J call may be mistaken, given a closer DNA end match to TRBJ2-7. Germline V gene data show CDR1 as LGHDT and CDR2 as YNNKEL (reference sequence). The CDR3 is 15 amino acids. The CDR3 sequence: CASSQVRTSGYEQYF. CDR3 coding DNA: TGTGCCAGCAGCCAAGTGCGGACTAGTGGCTACGAGCAGTACTTC.

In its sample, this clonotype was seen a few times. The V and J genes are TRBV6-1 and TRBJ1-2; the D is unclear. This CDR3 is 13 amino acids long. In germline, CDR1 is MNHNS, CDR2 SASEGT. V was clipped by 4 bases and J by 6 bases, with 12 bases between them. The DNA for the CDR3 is TGTGCCAGCAGTGCCCTGGCCCTAAATGGCTACACCTTC. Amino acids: CASSALALNGYTF.

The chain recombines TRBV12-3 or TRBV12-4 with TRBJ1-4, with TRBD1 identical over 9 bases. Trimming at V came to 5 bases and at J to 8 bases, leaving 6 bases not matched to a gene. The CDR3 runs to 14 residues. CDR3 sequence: CASSPTGGKEKLFF. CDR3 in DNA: TGTGCCAGCAGTCCCACAGGGGGCAAGGAAAAACTGTTTTTT.

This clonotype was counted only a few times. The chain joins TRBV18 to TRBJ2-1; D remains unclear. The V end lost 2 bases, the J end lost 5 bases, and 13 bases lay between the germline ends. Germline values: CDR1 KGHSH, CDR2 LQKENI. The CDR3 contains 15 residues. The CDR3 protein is CASSPLGSANNEQFF. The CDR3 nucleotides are TGTGCCAGCTCACCATTGGGGTCCGCAAACAATGAGCAGTTCTTC. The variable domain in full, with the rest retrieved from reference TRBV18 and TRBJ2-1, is NAGVMQNPRHLVRRRGQEARLRCSPMKGHSHVYWYRQLPEEGLKFMVYLQKENIIDESGMPKERFSAEFPKEGPSILRIQQVVRGDSAAYFCASSPLGSANNEQFFGPGTRLTVL.

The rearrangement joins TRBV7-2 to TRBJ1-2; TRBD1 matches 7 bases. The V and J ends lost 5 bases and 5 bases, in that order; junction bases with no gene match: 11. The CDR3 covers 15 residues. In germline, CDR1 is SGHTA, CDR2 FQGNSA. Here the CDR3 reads CASSPVTGNGYGYTF. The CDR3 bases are TGTGCCAGCAGCCCAGTGACAGGGAATGGATATGGCTACACCTTC.

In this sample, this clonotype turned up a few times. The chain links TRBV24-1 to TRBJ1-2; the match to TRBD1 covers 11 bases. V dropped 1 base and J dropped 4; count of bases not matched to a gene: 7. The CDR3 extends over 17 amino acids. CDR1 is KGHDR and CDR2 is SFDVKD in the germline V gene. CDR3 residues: CATSDLRTGGAIYGYTF. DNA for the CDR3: TGTGCCACCAGTGATTTACGGACAGGGGGCGCGATCTATGGCTACACCTTC.

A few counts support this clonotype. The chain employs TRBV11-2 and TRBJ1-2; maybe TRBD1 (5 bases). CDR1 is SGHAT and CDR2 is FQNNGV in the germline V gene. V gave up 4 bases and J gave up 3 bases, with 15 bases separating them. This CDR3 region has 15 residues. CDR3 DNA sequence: TGTGCCAGCAGCTCCTGGTCGGGGGAACACTATGGCTACACCTTC. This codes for CASSSWSGEHYGYTF.

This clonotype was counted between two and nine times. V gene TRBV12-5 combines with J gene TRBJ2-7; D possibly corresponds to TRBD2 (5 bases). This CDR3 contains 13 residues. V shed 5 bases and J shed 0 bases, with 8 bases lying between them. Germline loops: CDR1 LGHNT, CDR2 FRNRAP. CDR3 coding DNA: TGTGCTAGTGGTAAAGGGAGCTCCTACGAGCAGTACTTC. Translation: CASGKGSSYEQYF.

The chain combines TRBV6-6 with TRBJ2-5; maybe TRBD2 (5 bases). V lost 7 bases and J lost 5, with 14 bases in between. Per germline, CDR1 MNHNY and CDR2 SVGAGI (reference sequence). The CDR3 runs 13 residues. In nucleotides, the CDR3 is TGTGCCAGCAAGAACCGGGGTGGGGAGACCCAGTACTTC. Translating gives CASKNRGGETQYF.

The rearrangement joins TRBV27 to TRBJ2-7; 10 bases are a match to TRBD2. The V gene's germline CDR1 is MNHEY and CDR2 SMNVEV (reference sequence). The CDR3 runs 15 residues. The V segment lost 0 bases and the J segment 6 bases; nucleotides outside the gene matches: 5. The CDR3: CASSLSLAGVAEQYF. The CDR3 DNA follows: TGTGCCAGCAGTTTATCTCTAGCGGGAGTTGCCGAGCAGTACTTC.

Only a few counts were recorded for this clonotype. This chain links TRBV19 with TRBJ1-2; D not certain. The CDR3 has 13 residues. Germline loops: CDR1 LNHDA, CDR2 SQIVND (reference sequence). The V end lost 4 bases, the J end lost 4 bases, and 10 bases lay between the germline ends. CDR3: CASSTGLFYGYTF. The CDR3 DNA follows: TGTGCCAGTAGTACCGGTTTGTTCTATGGCTACACCTTC.

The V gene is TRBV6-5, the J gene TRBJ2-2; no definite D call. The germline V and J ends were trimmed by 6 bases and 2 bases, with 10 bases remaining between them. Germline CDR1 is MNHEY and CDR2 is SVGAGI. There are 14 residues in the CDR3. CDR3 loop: CASRFSGNTGELFF. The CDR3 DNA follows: TGTGCCAGCAGGTTCTCCGGCAACACCGGGGAGCTGTTTTTT.

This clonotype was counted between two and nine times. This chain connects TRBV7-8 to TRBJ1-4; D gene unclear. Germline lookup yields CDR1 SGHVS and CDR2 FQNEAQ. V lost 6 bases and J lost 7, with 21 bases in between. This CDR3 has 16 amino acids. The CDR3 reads CASRGKLWESGEKLFF. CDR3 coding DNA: TGTGCCAGCAGGGGAAAGTTATGGGAGAGTGGTGAAAAACTGTTTTTT.

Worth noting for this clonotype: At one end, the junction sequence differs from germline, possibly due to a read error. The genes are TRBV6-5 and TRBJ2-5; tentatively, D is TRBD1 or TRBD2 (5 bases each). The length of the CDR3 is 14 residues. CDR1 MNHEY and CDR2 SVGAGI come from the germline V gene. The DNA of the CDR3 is TGTGCCAGCAGTTACTCTCGCTGGGGATATGGGGGTCACTTC. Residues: CASSYSRWGYGGHF.

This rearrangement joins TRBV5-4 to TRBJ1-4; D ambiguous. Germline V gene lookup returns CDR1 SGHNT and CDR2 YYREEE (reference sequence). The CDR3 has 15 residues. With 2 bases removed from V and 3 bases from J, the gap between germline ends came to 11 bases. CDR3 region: CASSFRKDSNEKLFF. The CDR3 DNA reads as TGTGCCAGCAGCTTCCGCAAAGATTCTAATGAAAAACTGTTTTTT.

CDR3: CATSAAGGGKDTQYF. For the CDR3, the DNA is TGTGCCACCAGTGCGGCGGGGGGAGGAAAAGATACGCAGTATTTT. The gene calls are TRBV24-1 and TRBJ2-3, with 8 bases that match TRBD2. V lost 5 bases and J lost 5; bases outside the gene matches: 8. The CDR3 extends over 15 amino acids. CDR1 and CDR2 from the germline V gene are KGHDR and SFDVKD.

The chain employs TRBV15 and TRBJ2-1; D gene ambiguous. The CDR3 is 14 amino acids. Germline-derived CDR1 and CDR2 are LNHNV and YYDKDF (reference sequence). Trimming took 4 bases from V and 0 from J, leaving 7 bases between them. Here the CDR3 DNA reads TGTGCCACCAGCATCGAGGTCTCCTACAATGAGCAGTTCTTC. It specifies CATSIEVSYNEQFF.